This T cell receptor beta chain was sequenced in a study of blood T cell repertoires in COVID-19. As for the study in general: The United States, Italy and Spain supplied acute and convalescent COVID-19 samples. From T cells, B-cell-depleted T cells, or PBMCs came the material, which was cDNA or gDNA.

Unmatched junction bases numbered 3, after V lost 3 bases and J lost 3 bases. Germline V gives CDR1 KGHDR, CDR2 SFDVKD. CDR3 length: 14 residues. Per the authors' pipeline: The authors estimated nucleated cell counts from reference gene primer amplification. Sequenced by immunoSEQ multiplex PCR; TCRdb stores in-frame clones only, minus some. For V, J and clone size, that table is used; D and trimming come from the DNA. Of approximately 130,000 clones listed, around 85% were seen once; the top ten hold approximately 4%. The rearrangement links TRBV24-1 to TRBJ1-2; TRBD1 matches at 7 bases. The origin of this receptor is a human donor in a cohort sampled during active COVID-19. Sample: peripheral blood. This chain's CDR3 is CATSDPTGHYGYTF. CDR3 nucleotides: TGTGCCACCAGTGATCCGACAGGGCACTATGGCTACACCTTC.